A single TCR beta chain is shown here with its context. Its antigen remains unknown. The J segment lost 10 bases and the V segment lost 6 bases, leaving 11 bases of the junction unmatched. This CDR3 spans 16 amino acids. Germline CDR1 is SNHLY and CDR2 is FYNNEI. This entry belongs to a study of CD8+ T cells in alopecia areata. cDNA prepared by RNA extraction and subsequent reverse transcription served as the template for sequencing. Clones were read by immunoSEQ multiplex PCR, and TCRdb kept only the in-frame ones, dropping some. The sample lists about 200,000 clones; about 50% were seen once. Described treatment: oral pan-JAK inhibitor, 5-10 mg twice daily. Study findings and constraints: With patients, TCR sharing proved less clear than in mice, a difference possibly related to HLA. The study found higher clonality in lesional than normal scalp, especially in alopecia totalis/universalis.

This rearrangement joins TRBV2 to TRBJ1-6; TRBD1 aligns across 11 bases. This receptor was taken from a human donor with alopecia areata. The specimen was CD4+ T cells sorted from blood, collected at week 4, from a patient treated with tofacitinib. CDR3 amino acids: CASREYWTGGASPLHF. CDR3 nucleotide sequence: TGTGCCAGCAGGGAGTACTGGACAGGGGGCGCGTCACCCCTCCACTTT.